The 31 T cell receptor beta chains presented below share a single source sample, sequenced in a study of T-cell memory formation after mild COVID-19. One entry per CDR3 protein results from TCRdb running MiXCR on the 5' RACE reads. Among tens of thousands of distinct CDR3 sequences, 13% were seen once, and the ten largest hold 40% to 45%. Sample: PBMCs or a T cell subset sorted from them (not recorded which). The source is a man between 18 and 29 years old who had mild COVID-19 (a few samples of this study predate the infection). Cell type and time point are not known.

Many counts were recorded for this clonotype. CDR3 coding DNA: TGCGCCAGCAGTCAGGGGGCCCTAACCTACAATGAGCAGTTCTTC. Translation: CASSQGALTYNEQFF. V gene TRBV5-1 combines with J gene TRBJ2-1, with 8 bases fitting TRBD1. The CDR3 length is 15 residues. Unmatched junction bases numbered 6, after V lost 5 bases and J lost 2 bases. CDR1 SGHRS and CDR2 YFSETQ come from the germline V gene. Using reference TRBV5-1 and TRBJ2-1 for the parts outside the CDR3, the full variable domain is KAGVTQTPRYLIKTRGQQVTLSCSPISGHRSVSWYQQTPGQGLQFLFEYFSETQRNKGNFPGRFSGRQFSNSRSEMNVSTLELGDSALYLCASSQGALTYNEQFFGPGTRLTVL.

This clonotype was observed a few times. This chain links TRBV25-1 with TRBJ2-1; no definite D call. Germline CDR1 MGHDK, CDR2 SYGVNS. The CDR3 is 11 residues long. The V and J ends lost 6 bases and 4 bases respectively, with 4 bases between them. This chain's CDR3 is CASREYNEQFF. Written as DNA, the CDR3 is TGTGCCAGCAGAGAGTACAATGAGCAGTTCTTC.

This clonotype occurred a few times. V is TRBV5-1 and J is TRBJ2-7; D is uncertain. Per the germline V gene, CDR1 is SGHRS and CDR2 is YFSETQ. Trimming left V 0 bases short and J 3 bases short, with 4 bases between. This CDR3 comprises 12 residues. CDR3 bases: TGCGCCAGCAGCTTGGTTTTCTACGAGCAGTACTTC. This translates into CASSLVFYEQYF.

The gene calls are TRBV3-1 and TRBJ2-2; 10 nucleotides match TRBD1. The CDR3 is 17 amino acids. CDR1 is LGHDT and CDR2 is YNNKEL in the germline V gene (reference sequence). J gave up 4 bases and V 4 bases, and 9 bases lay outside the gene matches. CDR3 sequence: CASSRLGQGGPTGELFF. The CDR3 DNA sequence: TGTGCCAGCAGCCGACTTGGACAGGGGGGACCCACCGGGGAGCTGTTTTTT.

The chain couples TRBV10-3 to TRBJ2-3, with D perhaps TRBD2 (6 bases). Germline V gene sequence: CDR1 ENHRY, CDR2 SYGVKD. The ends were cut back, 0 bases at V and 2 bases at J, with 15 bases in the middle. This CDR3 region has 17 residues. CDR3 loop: CAISESMSRGTTDTQYF. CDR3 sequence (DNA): TGTGCCATCAGTGAGTCCATGTCCCGGGGGACCACAGATACGCAGTATTTT.

CDR3 nucleotide sequence: TGTGCCAGCAGCCAGGGGGTCTCTGAAGCTTTCTTT. Translating it yields CASSQGVSEAFF. The rearrangement joins TRBV4-2 to TRBJ1-1, with a tentative D call TRBD1 (5 bases). Germline V gene lookup returns CDR1 LGHNA and CDR2 YNFKEQ. V lost 3 bases to trimming and J lost 6 bases, with 8 bases between them. The CDR3 runs to 12 residues.

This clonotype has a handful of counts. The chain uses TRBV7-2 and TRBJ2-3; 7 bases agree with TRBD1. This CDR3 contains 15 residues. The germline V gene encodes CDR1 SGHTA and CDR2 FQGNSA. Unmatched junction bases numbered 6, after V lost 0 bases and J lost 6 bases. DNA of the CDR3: TGTGCCAGCAGCTTAGCGTTGAGGGGGCTGGATACGCAGTATTTT. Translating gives CASSLALRGLDTQYF.

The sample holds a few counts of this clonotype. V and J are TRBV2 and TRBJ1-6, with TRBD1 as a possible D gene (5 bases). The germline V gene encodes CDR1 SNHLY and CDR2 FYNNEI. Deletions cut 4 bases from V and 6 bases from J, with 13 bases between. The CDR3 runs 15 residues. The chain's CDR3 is CASSGSREVNSPLHF. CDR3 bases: TGTGCCAGCAGTGGGTCCAGGGAAGTTAATTCACCCCTCCACTTT.

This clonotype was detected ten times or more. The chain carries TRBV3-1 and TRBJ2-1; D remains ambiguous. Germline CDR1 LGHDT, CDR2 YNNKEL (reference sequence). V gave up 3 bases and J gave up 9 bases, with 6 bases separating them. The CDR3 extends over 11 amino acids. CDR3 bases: TGTGCCAGCAGCCATGAGATTGAGCAGTTCTTC. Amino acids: CASSHEIEQFF.

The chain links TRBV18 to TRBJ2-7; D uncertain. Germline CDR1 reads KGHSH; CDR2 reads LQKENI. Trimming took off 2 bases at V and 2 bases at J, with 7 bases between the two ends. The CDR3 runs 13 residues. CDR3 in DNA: TGTGCCAGCTCACCAGTAGCAGCCTACGAGCAGTACTTC. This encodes CASSPVAAYEQYF.

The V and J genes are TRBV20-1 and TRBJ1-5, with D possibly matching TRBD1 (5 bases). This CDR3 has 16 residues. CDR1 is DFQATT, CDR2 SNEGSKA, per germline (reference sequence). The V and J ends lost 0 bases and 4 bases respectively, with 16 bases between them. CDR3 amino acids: CSARDLAEGWNQPQHF. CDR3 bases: TGCAGTGCTAGAGATTTGGCCGAGGGGTGGAATCAGCCCCAGCATTTT.

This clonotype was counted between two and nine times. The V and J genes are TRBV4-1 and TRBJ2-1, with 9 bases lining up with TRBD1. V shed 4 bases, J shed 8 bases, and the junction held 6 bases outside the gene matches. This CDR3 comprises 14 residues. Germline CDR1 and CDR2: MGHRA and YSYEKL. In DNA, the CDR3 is TGCGCCAGCAGCCCGGACAGGGGCTTGGATGAGCAGTTCTTC. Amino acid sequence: CASSPDRGLDEQFF.

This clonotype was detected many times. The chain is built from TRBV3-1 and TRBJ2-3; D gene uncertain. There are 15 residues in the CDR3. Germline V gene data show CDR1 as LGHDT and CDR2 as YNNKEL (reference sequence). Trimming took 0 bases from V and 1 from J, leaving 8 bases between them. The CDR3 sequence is CASSQEGGGTDTQYF. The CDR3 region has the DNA TGTGCCAGCAGCCAAGAGGGTGGGGGCACAGATACGCAGTATTTT.

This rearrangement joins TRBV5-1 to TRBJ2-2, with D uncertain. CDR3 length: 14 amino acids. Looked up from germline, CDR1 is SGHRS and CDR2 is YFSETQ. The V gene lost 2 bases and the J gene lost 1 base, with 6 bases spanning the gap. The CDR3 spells CASSFWMNTGELFF. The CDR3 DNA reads TGCGCCAGCAGCTTCTGGATGAACACCGGGGAGCTGTTTTTT.

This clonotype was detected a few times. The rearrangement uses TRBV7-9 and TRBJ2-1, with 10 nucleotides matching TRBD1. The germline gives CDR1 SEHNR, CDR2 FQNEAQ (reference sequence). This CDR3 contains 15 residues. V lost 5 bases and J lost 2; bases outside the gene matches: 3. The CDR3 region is CASSGDRGPYNEQFF. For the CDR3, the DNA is TGTGCCAGCAGCGGAGACAGGGGGCCCTACAATGAGCAGTTCTTC.

CDR3 protein: CASRWSDTQYF. CDR3 coding DNA: TGCGCCAGCAGATGGTCAGATACGCAGTATTTT. This chain connects TRBV5-1 to TRBJ2-3; no clear D gene. CDR3 length equals 11 residues. The germline V gene encodes CDR1 SGHRS and CDR2 YFSETQ. Trimming pared 5 bases from V and 4 bases from J, leaving 5 bases between.

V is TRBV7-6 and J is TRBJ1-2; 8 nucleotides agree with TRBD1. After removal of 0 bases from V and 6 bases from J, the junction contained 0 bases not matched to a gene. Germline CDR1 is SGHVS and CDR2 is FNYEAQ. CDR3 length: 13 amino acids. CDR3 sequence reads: CASSLARGHGYTF. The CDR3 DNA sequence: TGTGCCAGCAGCTTAGCCAGGGGGCATGGCTACACCTTC.

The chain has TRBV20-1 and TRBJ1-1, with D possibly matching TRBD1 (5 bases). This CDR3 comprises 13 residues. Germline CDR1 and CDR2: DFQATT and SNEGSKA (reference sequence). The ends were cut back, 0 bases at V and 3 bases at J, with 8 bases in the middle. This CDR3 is CSARDRAYTEAFF. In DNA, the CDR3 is TGCAGTGCTAGAGACAGGGCCTACACTGAAGCTTTCTTT.

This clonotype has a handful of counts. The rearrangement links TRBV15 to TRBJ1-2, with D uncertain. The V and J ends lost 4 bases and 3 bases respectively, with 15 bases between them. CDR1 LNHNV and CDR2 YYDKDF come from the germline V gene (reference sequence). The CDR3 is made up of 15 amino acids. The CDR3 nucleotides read TGTGCCACCAGCATTAGGACCGTATATGACTATGGCTACACCTTC. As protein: CATSIRTVYDYGYTF. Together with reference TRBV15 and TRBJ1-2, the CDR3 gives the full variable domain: DAMVIQNPRYQVTQFGKPVTLSCSQTLNHNVMYWYQQKSSQAPKLLFHYYDKDFNNEADTPDNFQSRRPNTSFCFLDIRSPGLGDTAMYLCATSIRTVYDYGYTFGSGTRLTVV.

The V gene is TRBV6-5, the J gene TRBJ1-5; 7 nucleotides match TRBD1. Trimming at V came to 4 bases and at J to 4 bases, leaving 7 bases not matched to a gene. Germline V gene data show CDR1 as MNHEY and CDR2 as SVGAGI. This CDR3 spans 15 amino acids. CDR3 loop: CASSWGRGVNQPQHF. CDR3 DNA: TGTGCCAGCAGTTGGGGCAGGGGGGTGAATCAGCCCCAGCATTTT.

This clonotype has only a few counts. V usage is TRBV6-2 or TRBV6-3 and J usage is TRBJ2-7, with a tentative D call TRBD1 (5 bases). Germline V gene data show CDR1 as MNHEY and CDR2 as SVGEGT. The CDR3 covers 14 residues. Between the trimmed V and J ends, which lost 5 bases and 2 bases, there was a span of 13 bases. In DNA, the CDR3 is TGTGCCAGCAGTCGCGGACACCAAGCCTACGAGCAGTACTTC. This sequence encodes CASSRGHQAYEQYF.

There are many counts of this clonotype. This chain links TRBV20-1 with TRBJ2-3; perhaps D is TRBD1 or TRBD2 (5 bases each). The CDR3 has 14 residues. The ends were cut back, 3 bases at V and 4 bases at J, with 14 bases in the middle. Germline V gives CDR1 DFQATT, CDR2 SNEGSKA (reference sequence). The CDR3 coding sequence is TGCAGTGCTAGTGGGACCCCCGGCCCAGATACGCAGTATTTT. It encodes CSASGTPGPDTQYF.

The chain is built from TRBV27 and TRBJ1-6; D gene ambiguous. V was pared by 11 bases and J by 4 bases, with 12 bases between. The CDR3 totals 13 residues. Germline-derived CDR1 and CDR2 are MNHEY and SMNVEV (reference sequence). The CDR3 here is CAVSRRYNSPLHF. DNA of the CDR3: TGTGCCGTCTCGCGGAGGTATAATTCACCCCTCCACTTT.

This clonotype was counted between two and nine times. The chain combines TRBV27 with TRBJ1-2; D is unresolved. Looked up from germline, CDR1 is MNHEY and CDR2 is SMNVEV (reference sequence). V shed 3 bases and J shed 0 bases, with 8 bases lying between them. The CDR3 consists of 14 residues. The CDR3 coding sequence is TGTGCCAGCAGTTTGCGGGTGCCTAACTATGGCTACACCTTC. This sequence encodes CASSLRVPNYGYTF.

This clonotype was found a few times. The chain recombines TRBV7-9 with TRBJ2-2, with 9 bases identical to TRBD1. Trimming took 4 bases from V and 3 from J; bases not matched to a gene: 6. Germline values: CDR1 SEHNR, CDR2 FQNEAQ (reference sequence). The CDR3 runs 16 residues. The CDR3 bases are TGTGCCAGCAGCTCGCGGGACAGGGTCGACACCGGGGAGCTGTTTTTT. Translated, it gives CASSSRDRVDTGELFF.

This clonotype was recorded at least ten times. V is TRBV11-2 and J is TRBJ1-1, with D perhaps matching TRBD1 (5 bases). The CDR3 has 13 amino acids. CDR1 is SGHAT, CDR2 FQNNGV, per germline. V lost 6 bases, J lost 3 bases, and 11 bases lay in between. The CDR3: CASSPTVDTEAFF. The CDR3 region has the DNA TGTGCCAGCAGTCCGACAGTTGACACTGAAGCTTTCTTT.

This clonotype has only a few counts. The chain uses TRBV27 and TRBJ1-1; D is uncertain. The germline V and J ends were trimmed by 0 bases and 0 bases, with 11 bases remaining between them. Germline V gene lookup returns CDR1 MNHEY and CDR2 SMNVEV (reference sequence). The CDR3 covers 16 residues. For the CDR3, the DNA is TGTGCCAGCAGTTTATCGATTCAGACCATGAACACTGAAGCTTTCTTT. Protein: CASSLSIQTMNTEAFF.

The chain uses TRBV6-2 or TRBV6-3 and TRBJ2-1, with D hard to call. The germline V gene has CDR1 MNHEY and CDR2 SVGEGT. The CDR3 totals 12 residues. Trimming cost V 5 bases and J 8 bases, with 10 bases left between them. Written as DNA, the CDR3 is TGTGCCAGCAGTCAAAGGGTGGATGAGCAGTTCTTC. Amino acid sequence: CASSQRVDEQFF.

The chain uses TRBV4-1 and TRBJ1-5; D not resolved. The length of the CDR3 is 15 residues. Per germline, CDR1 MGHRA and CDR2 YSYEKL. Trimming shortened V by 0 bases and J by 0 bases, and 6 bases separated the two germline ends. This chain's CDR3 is CASSQDSGSNQPQHF. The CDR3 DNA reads TGCGCCAGCAGCCAAGACTCCGGTAGCAATCAGCCCCAGCATTTT.

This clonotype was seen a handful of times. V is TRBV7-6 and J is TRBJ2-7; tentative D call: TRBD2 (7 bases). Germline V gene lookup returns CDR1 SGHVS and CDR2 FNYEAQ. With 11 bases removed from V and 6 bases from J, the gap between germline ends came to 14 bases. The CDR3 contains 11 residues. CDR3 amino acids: CASLGGGEQYF. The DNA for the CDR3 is TGTGCCTCCCTGGGAGGGGGCGAGCAGTACTTC.

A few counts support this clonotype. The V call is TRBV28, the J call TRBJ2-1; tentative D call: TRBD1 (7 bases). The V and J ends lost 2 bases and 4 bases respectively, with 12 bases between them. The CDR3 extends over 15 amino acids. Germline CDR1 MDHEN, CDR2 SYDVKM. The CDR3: CASSLGGDRYNEQFF. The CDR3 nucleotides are TGTGCCAGCAGTTTAGGAGGGGACAGATACAATGAGCAGTTCTTC. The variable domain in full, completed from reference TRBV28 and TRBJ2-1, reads DVKVTQSSRYLVKRTGEKVFLECVQDMDHENMFWYRQDPGLGLRLIYFSYDVKMKEKGDIPEGYSVSREKKERFSLILESASTNQTSMYLCASSLGGDRYNEQFFGPGTRLTVL.